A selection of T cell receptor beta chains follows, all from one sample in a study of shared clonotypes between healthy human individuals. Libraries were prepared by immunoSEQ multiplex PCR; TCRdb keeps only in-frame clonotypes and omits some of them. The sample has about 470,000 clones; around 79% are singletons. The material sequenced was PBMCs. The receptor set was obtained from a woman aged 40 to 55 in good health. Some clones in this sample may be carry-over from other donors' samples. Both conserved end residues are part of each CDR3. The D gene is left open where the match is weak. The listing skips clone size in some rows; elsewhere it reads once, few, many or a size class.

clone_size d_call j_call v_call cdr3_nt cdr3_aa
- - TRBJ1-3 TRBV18 TGTGCCAGCTCACTTGGGGATAGCTCTGGAAACACCATATATTTT CASSLGDSSGNTIYF
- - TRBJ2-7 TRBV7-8 TGTGCCAGCAGCCCCGGAGTTGTGTCCTCCTACGAGCAGTACTTC CASSPGVVSSYEQYF
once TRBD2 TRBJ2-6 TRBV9 TGTGCCAGCAGCGTAGCCTCACGGACTAGCGGGAGAAGTGGGGCCAACGTCCTGACTTTC CASSVASRTSGRSGANVLTF
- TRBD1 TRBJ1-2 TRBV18 TGTGCCAGCTCACCTCGACAGGGTCAGGCAAACTATGGCTACACCTTC CASSPRQGQANYGYTF
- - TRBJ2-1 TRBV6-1 TGTGCCAGCAGTGAAGCGCCTGGAGGTGGAACCTCCTACAATGAGCAGTTCTTC CASSEAPGGGTSYNEQFF
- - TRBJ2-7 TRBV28 TGTGCCAGCAGTTTATTCTTCATACAGCGAGAAAGCTCCTACGAGCAGTACTTC CASSLFFIQRESSYEQYF
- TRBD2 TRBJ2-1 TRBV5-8 TGTGCCAGCAGCAGGGGACTAGCGGGGAGCTCCTACAATGAGCAGTTCTTC CASSRGLAGSSYNEQFF
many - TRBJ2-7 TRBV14 TGTGCCAGCAGCCAAGATCTTGGGCCCTACCTTCCGTACGAGCAGTACTTC CASSQDLGPYLPYEQYF
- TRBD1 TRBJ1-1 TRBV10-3 TGTGCCATCAGTGATCCGGGACAGGGATTTGAAGCTTTCTTT CAISDPGQGFEAFF
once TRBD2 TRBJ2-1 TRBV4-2 TGTGCCAGCAGCCCCGACTACCTCGGACTAGCGGGAGCCTACAATGAGCAGTTCTTC CASSPDYLGLAGAYNEQFF
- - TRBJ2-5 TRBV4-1 TGCGCCAGCAGCCAAGGTTACGAGTACCAAGAGACCCAGTACTTC CASSQGYEYQETQYF
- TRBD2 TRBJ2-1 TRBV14 TGTGCCAGCAGCCAAGATTTCACTAGCGGGAGCTTCTACAATGAGCAGTTCTTC CASSQDFTSGSFYNEQFF
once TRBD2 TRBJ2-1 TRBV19 TGTGCCAGTAGTATTGGGCTAGCGGGAGCAAATGAGCAGTTCTTC CASSIGLAGANEQFF
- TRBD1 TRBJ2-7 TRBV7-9 TGTGCCAGCAGTGCCCGAGACAGGGACGAGCAGTACTTC CASSARDRDEQYF
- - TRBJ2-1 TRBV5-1 TGCGCCAGCAGCTGGGGGCGGGAATACCTACAGGGCAATGAGCAGTTCTTC CASSWGREYLQGNEQFF
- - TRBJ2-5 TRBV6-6 TGTGCCAGCAGTTACTCGACTAGTAAAGAGACCCAGTACTTC CASSYSTSKETQYF
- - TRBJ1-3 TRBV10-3 TGTGCCACCCGGCGGACAGCCTCTGGAAACACCATATATTTT CATRRTASGNTIYF
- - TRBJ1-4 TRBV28 TGTGCCAGCAGTTTGGCGGGCGGGAATGAAAAACTGTTTTTT CASSLAGGNEKLFF
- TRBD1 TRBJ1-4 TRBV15 TGTGCCACCAGCAAACGGACAGGGACGGATGAAAAACTGTTTTTT CATSKRTGTDEKLFF
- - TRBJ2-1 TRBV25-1 TGTGCCAGCAGTGATCTGACGACCGAGCAGTTCTTC CASSDLTTEQFF
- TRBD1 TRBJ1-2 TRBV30 TGTGCCTGGAGGCACAGGGGCGGCAACTATGGCTACACCTTC CAWRHRGGNYGYTF
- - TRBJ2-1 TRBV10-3 TGTGCCATCAGTGAGTCTGGTCGCAATGAGCAGTTCTTC CAISESGRNEQFF
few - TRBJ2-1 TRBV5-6 TGTGCCAGCAGCTTGGGACGGAACAATGAGCAGTTCTTC CASSLGRNNEQFF
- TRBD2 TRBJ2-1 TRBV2 TGTGCCAGCAGCGCCACTAGCGGGGGCACTAGGGAGCAGTTCTTC CASSATSGGTREQFF
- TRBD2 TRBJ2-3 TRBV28 TGTGCCAGCACGGGACTAGCGGGAACAGATACGCAGTATTTT CASTGLAGTDTQYF
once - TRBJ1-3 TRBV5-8 TGTGCCAGCAGCACCGGTTTCGGCTCTGGAAACACCATATATTTT CASSTGFGSGNTIYF
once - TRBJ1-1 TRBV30 TGTGCCTTGACAGTTTGGATCACTGAAGCTTTCTTT CALTVWITEAFF
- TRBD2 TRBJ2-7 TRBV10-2 TGCGCCAGCGGACTAGCGGGCGGGCCCTACGAGCAGTACTTC CASGLAGGPYEQYF
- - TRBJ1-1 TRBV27 TGTGCCAGCAGTCGACCGGGACTTCTGTCGAACACTGAAGCTTTCTTT CASSRPGLLSNTEAFF
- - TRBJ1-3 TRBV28 TGTGCCAGCAGCCCCGTTCGGGGGTCTGGAAACACCATATATTTT CASSPVRGSGNTIYF
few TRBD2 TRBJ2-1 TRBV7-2 TGTGCCAGCAGCAGGACTAGCGAATTGAACAATGAGCAGTTCTTC CASSRTSELNNEQFF
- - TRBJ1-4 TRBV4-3 TGCGCCAGCAGCCAAGAGGGGATGATTGCATCCGGGGAAAAACTGTTTTTT CASSQEGMIASGEKLFF
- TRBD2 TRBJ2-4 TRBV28 TGTGCCAGCAGTTTCCCACTAGCGGTAGGAGCCAAAAACATTCAGTACTTC CASSFPLAVGAKNIQYF
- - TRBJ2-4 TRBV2 TGTGCCAGCAGTGTCGGTCTAGTCAACATTCAGTACTTC CASSVGLVNIQYF
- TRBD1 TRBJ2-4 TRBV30 TGTGCCTGGAGTGTACCGGACAGGGTTTTCATTCAGTACTTC CAWSVPDRVFIQYF